This T cell receptor beta chain was retrieved from a study of PD-1 blockade in classical Hodgkin lymphoma. Whole-study findings and limits: Exclusion applied to patients who initiated nivolumab less than 1 year following ASCT. Before treatment, complete responders showed about the same diversity as newly diagnosed patients. Healthy donors were reported to have higher baseline TCR diversity than newly diagnosed patients.

The patients all showed relapse after autologous stem cell transplantation, while their brentuximab vedotin exposure varied. Patients had relapsed/refractory classical Hodgkin lymphoma with complete response, partial response or progressive disease as best response. Profiling relied on immunoSEQ multiplex PCR, and the TCRdb table lists in-frame clones only, not all of them. In the table there are around 2,200 clones, 58% of which are singletons. This CDR3 spans 14 amino acids. Trimming removed 6 bases from V and 4 bases from J, with 15 bases in between. Germline V gives CDR1 MGHDK, CDR2 SYGVNS. Turning to this clone: What it binds is unknown.

J is TRBJ1-1 and V is TRBV25-1, with D possibly TRBD1 on 6 matching bases. Sample: peripheral blood mononuclear cells (PBMCs), taken at baseline. The clonotype was recovered from a human donor with classical Hodgkin lymphoma. The CDR3 here is CASSPQGRGTEAFF. In nucleotides, the CDR3 is TGTGCCAGCAGCCCCCAGGGGCGAGGCACTGAAGCTTTCTTT.